The 18 T cell receptor beta chains in this list originate from one sample, sequenced in a study of response to subunit inactivated influenza vaccine (dated by TCRdb to between 2018 and 2020). The method was RT-PCR. The sequencing machine was an Illumina HiSeq 2500. In-frame beta chains were kept once TCRdb had trimmed the public reads at Q25 with fastp and called clones with MiXCR. Each CDR3 protein appears once, grouped with its most common genes and DNA. The sample has roughly 550,000 distinct CDR3 sequences on record, under 30% of them singletons. The top ten clones comprise roughly 2.8% of the sample. The data also belong to a second study, concerning T cells expressing NK-cell markers. The second source states: 5'RACE template switching, by which a universal primer site and unique molecular identifiers were added, was used to make TCR beta cDNA libraries.

Sequencing was performed on CD4+ T cells sorted from PBMCs, taken 11 to 12 days after vaccination. The source is a man aged 45-65 years who received an inactivated influenza vaccine. Donor details come from another sample of the same person, matched by shared clones.

This sequence joins TRBV7-2 and TRBJ2-2; 7 bases are shared with TRBD2. Trimming took 0 bases from V and 2 from J; bases not matched to a gene: 3. The germline CDR1 and CDR2 sequences are SGHTA and FQGNSA. The CDR3 contains 16 residues. In DNA, the CDR3 is TGTGCCAGCAGCTTAGCAAGCGGGGCTAACACCGGGGAGCTGTTTTTT. Translated, it gives CASSLASGANTGELFF.

This clonotype was recorded at least ten times. This chain links TRBV7-9 with TRBJ2-3; TRBD1 aligns across 7 bases. With V trimmed by 3 bases and J by 5 bases, 8 bases remained unmatched. The V gene's germline CDR1 is SEHNR and CDR2 FQNEAQ (reference sequence). The length of the CDR3 is 15 residues. CDR3: CASSFLKSGGDTQYF. DNA of the CDR3: TGTGCCAGCAGCTTTCTAAAATCAGGGGGAGATACGCAGTATTTT.

Ten or more counts support this clonotype. The chain recombines TRBV20-1 with TRBJ2-4; possible D gene TRBD2, 5 bases. The CDR3 is made up of 17 amino acids. V was cut by 6 bases and J by 2 bases, with 23 bases left in between. CDR1 is DFQATT and CDR2 is SNEGSKA in the germline V gene (reference sequence). CDR3 in amino acids: CSAPILASPWTKNIQYF. CDR3 sequence (DNA): TGCAGTGCCCCGATTCTAGCATCGCCTTGGACCAAAAACATTCAGTACTTC.

This clonotype was counted only a few times. The V call is TRBV15, the J call TRBJ2-7, with a possible D match to TRBD2 (5 bases). Germline V lookup: CDR1 LNHNV, CDR2 YYDKDF (reference sequence). This CDR3 comprises 15 residues. Trimming left V 0 bases short and J 6 bases short, with 15 bases between. The CDR3 nucleotides are TGTGCCACCAGCAGAGAAGACGGAGGCGTCAGCGAGCAGTACTTC. It encodes CATSREDGGVSEQYF.

The chain couples TRBV28 to TRBJ1-5; no reliable D call. Germline CDR1 reads MDHEN; CDR2 reads SYDVKM. The V and J ends lost 5 bases and 1 base respectively, with 15 bases between them. The CDR3 has 16 residues. In nucleotides, the CDR3 is TGTGCCAGCAGTAAATCAGGAGGTTGGAGCAATCAGCCCCAGCATTTT. It encodes CASSKSGGWSNQPQHF.

This chain uses TRBV10-3 with TRBJ2-3, with D unresolved. The CDR3 spans 13 residues. CDR1 is ENHRY and CDR2 is SYGVKD in the germline V gene. Trimming cost V 3 bases and J 4 bases, with 8 bases left between them. The chain's CDR3 is CAISDWAADTQYF. The DNA of the CDR3 is TGTGCCATCAGTGATTGGGCCGCAGATACGCAGTATTTT.

This clonotype was recorded a few times. V gene TRBV28 combines with J gene TRBJ1-6; D call uncertain. Trimming left V 2 bases short and J 10 bases short, with 3 bases between. The CDR3 consists of 11 residues. Germline V lookup: CDR1 MDHEN, CDR2 SYDVKM. In DNA form, the CDR3 reads TGTGCCAGCAGTTTAGCATCACCCCTCCACTTT. Its protein is CASSLASPLHF.

The V gene is TRBV7-2, the J gene TRBJ2-2; no clear D. This CDR3 region has 13 residues. Germline lookup yields CDR1 SGHTA and CDR2 FQGNSA. With 1 base removed from V and 6 bases from J, the gap between germline ends came to 6 bases. The CDR3 bases are TGTGCCAGCAGCTTAGTATATGCCGGGGAGCTGTTTTTT. It translates to CASSLVYAGELFF.

The chain employs TRBV5-1 and TRBJ2-7, with TRBD2 identical over 7 bases. Germline V gene lookup returns CDR1 SGHRS and CDR2 YFSETQ. The CDR3 extends over 15 amino acids. With V trimmed by 4 bases and J by 0 bases, 7 bases remained unmatched. This chain's CDR3 is CASSRGGPSSYEQYF. DNA of the CDR3: TGCGCCAGCAGCCGCGGGGGTCCAAGCTCCTACGAGCAGTACTTC.

The sample holds a few counts of this clonotype. The CDR3 protein is CASSLSQGLGETQYF. The CDR3 DNA sequence: TGTGCCAGCAGCTTATCACAGGGATTAGGGGAGACCCAGTACTTC. This chain joins TRBV11-2 and TRBJ2-5, with a tentative D call TRBD1 (6 bases). This CDR3 is 15 amino acids long. Trimming removed 2 bases from V and 5 bases from J, with 15 bases in between. Germline values: CDR1 SGHAT, CDR2 FQNNGV.

At least ten counts were recorded for this clonotype. A read error may account for a junction end that differs from germline. V gene TRBV3-1 combines with J gene TRBJ2-7; D may be TRBD1 or TRBD2 (5 bases each). CDR1 and CDR2 from the germline V gene are LGHDT and YNNKEL (reference sequence). The CDR3 has 14 amino acids. The CDR3 protein is CASSARDGFYEQYF. CDR3 nucleotide sequence: TGTGCAAGCAGCGCCCGGGACGGCTTTTACGAGCAGTACTTC.

This clonotype was detected a few times. The gene calls are TRBV4-2 and TRBJ1-1; D is unresolved. Per germline, CDR1 LGHNA and CDR2 YNFKEQ. V dropped 1 base and J dropped 1 base, with 10 bases sitting between them. The CDR3 length is 15 residues. CDR3 loop: CASSQAGNSNTEAFF. The DNA for the CDR3 is TGTGCCAGCAGCCAAGCTGGGAACTCGAACACTGAAGCTTTCTTT.

The chain is built from TRBV12-3 or TRBV12-4 and TRBJ2-3; D is ambiguous. This CDR3 has 10 amino acids. V gave up 10 bases and J gave up 6 bases, with 8 bases separating them. Here the CDR3 DNA reads TGTGCCACCGGTGACGATACGCAGTATTTT. It specifies CATGDDTQYF.

This clonotype turned up a few times. This sequence joins TRBV6-1 and TRBJ2-1; D is perhaps TRBD1 (5 bases). Germline assignment: CDR1 MNHNS and CDR2 SASEGT. This CDR3 is built from 13 residues. V was cut by 3 bases and J by 7 bases, with 10 bases left in between. The CDR3 DNA sequence: TGTGCCAGCAGTGACCCCAGGGTAAATGAGCAGTTCTTC. This encodes CASSDPRVNEQFF.

The chain carries TRBV4-1 and TRBJ2-7, with 7 nucleotides matching TRBD1. The germline CDR1 and CDR2 sequences are MGHRA and YSYEKL. Trimming cost V 2 bases and J 10 bases; bases outside gene matches: 8. CDR3 size: 13 residues. The CDR3 DNA reads TGCGCCAGCAGCCAACCGGGACAGCCATACCAGTACTTC. This gives the protein CASSQPGQPYQYF.

This clonotype was seen a handful of times. The V gene is TRBV10-3, the J gene TRBJ1-5; D remains ambiguous. The CDR3 totals 14 residues. The ends were cut back, 2 bases at V and 7 bases at J, with 12 bases in the middle. Per the germline V gene, CDR1 is ENHRY and CDR2 is SYGVKD. DNA for the CDR3: TGTGCCATCAGTGAGCTAGGGTCGAAGCAGCCCCAGCATTTT. This translates into CAISELGSKQPQHF.

This clonotype was observed a few times. The chain recombines TRBV5-1 with TRBJ2-1, with 8 bases that match TRBD2. The CDR3 consists of 16 residues. V was pared by 0 bases and J by 7 bases, with 9 bases of the junction left unmatched. CDR1 and CDR2 from the germline V gene are SGHRS and YFSETQ. In DNA, the CDR3 is TGCGCCAGCAGCTTGGCCGGAGCGGGAGTCAGGAATGAGCAGTTCTTC. This encodes CASSLAGAGVRNEQFF.

This clonotype has only a few counts. The rearrangement joins TRBV5-1 to TRBJ2-1; no clear D gene. The germline V and J ends were trimmed by 4 bases and 10 bases, with 18 bases remaining between them. The CDR3 length is 14 residues. Germline V gene data show CDR1 as SGHRS and CDR2 as YFSETQ. The CDR3 sequence: CASSPQGPSLEQFF. CDR3 coding DNA: TGCGCCAGCAGCCCGCAAGGACCCTCTCTAGAGCAGTTCTTC. The full variable domain, with the rest looked up from reference TRBV5-1 and TRBJ2-1, is KAGVTQTPRYLIKTRGQQVTLSCSPISGHRSVSWYQQTPGQGLQFLFEYFSETQRNKGNFPGRFSGRQFSNSRSEMNVSTLELGDSALYLCASSPQGPSLEQFFGPGTRLTVL.